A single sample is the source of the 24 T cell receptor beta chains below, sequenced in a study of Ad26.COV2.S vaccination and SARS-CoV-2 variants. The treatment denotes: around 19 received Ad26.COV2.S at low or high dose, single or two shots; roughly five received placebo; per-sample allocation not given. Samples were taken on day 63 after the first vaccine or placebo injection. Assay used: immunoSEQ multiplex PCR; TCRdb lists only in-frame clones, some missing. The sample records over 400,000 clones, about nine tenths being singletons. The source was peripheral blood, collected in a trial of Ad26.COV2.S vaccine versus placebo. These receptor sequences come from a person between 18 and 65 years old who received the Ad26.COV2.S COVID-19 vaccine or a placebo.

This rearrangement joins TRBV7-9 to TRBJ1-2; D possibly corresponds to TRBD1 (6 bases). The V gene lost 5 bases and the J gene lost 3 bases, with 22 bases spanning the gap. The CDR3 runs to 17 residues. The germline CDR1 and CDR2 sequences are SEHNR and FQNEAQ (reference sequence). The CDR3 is CASSPLRIRGRDYGYTF. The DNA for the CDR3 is TGTGCCAGCAGCCCTCTCCGTATTCGGGGGCGAGACTATGGCTACACCTTC.

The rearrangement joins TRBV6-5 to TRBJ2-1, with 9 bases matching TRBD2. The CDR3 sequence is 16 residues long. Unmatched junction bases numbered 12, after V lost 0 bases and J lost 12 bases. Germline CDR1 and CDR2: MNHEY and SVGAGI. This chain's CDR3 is CASSYSRVAGAPGQFF. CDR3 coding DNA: TGTGCCAGCAGTTACTCGAGGGTAGCGGGGGCCCCAGGGCAGTTCTTC.

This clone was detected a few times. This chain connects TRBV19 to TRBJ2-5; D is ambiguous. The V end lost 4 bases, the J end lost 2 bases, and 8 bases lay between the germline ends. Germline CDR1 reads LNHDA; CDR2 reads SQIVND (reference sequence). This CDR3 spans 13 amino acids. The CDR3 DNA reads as TGTGCCAGTAGTAAGGGCAGACAAGAGACCCAGTACTTC. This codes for CASSKGRQETQYF.

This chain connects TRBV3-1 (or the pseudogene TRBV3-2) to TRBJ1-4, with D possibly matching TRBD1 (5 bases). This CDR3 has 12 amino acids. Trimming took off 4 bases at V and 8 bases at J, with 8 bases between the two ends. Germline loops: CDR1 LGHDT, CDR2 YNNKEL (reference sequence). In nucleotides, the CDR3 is TGTGCCAGCAGCCCAGGGAGAGAAAAACTGTTTTTT. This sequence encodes CASSPGREKLFF.

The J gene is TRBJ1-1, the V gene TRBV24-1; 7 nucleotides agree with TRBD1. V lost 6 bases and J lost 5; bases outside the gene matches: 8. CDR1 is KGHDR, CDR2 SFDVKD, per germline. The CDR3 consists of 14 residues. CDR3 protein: CATSPSGGFTEAFF. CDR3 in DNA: TGTGCCACCAGTCCGTCAGGGGGGTTTACTGAAGCTTTCTTT.

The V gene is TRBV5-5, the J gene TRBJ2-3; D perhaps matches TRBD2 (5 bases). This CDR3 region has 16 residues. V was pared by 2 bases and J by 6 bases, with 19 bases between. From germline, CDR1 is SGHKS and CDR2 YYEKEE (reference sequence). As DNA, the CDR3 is TGTGCCAGCAGCTTTGGGGAGCTGGGGTTCGTCGATACGCAGTATTTT. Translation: CASSFGELGFVDTQYF. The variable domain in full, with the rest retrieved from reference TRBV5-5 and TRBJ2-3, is DAGVTQSPTHLIKTRGQQVTLRCSPISGHKSVSWYQQVLGQGPQFIFQYYEKEERGRGNFPDRFSARQFPNYSSELNVNALLLGDSALYLCASSFGELGFVDTQYFGPGTRLTVL.

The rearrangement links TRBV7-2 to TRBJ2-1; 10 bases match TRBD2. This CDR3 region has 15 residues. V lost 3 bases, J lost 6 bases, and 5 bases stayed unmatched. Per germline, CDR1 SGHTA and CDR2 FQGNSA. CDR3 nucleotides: TGTGCCAGCAGCTTCCTTAGCGGGGGGTCCAATGAGCAGTTCTTC. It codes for CASSFLSGGSNEQFF.

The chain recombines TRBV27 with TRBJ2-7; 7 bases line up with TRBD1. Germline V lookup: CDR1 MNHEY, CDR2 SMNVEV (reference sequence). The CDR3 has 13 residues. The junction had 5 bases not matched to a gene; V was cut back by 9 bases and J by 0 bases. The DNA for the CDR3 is TGTGCCAGTGCGACAGGGACCTCCTACGAGCAGTACTTC. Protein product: CASATGTSYEQYF.

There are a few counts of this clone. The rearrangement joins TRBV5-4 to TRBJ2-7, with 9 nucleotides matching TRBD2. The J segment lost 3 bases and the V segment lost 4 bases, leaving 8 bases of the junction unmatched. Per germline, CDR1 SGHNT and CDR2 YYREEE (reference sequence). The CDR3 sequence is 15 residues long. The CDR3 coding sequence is TGTGCCAGCAGCCTGGGAAGCGGGGGGCTCTACGAGCAGTACTTC. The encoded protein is CASSLGSGGLYEQYF.

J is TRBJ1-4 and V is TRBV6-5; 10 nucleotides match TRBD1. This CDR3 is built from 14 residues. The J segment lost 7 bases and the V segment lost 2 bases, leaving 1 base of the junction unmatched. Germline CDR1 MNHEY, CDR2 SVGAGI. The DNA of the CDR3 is TGTGCCAGCAGTTACGGGACAGGGGCTGAAAAACTGTTTTTT. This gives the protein CASSYGTGAEKLFF.

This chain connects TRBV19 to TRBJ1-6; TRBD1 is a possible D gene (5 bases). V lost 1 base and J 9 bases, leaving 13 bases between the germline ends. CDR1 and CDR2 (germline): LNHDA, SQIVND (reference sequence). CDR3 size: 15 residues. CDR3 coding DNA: TGTGCCAGTAGTATAGCTAGGGGTTTGGGTTCACCCCTCCACTTT. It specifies CASSIARGLGSPLHF. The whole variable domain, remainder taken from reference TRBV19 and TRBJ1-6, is DGGITQSPKYLFRKEGQNVTLSCEQNLNHDAMYWYRQDPGQGLRLIYYSQIVNDFQKGDIAEGYSVSREKKESFPLTVTSAQKNPTAFYLCASSIARGLGSPLHFGNGTRLTVT.

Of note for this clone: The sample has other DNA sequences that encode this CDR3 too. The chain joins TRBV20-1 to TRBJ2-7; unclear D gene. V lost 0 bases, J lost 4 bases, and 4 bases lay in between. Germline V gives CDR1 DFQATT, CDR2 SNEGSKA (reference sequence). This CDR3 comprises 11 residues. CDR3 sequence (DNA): TGCAGTGCTAGAGATTCATACGAGCAGTACTTC. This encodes CSARDSYEQYF.

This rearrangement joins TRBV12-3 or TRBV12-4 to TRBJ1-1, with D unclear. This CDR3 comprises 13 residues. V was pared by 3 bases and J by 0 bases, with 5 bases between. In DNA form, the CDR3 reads TGTGCCAGCAGTTTCGCGGTGAACACTGAAGCTTTCTTT. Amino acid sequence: CASSFAVNTEAFF.

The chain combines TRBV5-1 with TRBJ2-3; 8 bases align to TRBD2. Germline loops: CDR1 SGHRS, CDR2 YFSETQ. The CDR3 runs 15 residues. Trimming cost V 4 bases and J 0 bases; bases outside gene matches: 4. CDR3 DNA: TGCGCCAGCAGCGGCGGGGGGTCTAGCACAGATACGCAGTATTTT. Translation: CASSGGGSSTDTQYF.

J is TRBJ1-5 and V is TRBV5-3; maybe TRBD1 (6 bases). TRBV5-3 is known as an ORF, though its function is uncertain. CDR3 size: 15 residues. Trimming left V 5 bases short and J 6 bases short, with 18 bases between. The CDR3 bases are TGTGCCAGAAGACCGAACAGGGAGGGAGGTCAGCCCCAGCATTTT. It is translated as CARRPNREGGQPQHF.

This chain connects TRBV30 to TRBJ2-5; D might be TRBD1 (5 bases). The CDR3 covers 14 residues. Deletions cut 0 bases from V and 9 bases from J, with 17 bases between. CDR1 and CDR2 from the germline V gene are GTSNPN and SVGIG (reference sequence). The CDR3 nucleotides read TGTGCCTGGAGTGTACTAAGGGGCCAATTTGCCCAGTACTTC. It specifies CAWSVLRGQFAQYF. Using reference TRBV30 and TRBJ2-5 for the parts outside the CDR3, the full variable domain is SQTIHQWPATLVQPVGSPLSLECTVEGTSNPNLYWYRQAAGRGLQLLFYSVGIGQISSEVPQNLSASRPQDRQFILSSKKLLLSDSGFYLCAWSVLRGQFAQYFGPGTRLLVL.

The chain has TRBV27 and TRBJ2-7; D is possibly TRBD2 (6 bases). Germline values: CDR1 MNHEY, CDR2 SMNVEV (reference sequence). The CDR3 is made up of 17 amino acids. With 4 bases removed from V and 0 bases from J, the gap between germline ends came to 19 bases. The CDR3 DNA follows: TGTGCCAGCAGTTGGCAACTTGGAGGGGACGGCTCCTACGAGCAGTACTTC. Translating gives CASSWQLGGDGSYEQYF.

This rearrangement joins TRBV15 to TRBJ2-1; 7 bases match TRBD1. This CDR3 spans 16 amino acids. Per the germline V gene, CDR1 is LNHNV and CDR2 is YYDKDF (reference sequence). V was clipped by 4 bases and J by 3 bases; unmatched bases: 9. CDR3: CATSKQGTDHYNEQFF. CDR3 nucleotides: TGTGCCACCAGCAAACAGGGGACAGACCACTACAATGAGCAGTTCTTC.

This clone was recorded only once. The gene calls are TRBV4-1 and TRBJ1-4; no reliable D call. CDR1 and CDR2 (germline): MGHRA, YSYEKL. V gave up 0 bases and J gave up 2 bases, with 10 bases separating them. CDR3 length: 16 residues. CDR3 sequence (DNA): TGCGCCAGCAGCCAAGACGGGGATCGCACTAATGAAAAACTGTTTTTT. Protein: CASSQDGDRTNEKLFF.

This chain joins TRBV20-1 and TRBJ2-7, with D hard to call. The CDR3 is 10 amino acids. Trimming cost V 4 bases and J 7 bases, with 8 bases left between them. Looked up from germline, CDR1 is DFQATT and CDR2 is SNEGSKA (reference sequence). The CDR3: CSATIGEQYF. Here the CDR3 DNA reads TGCAGTGCTACGATCGGAGAGCAGTACTTC.

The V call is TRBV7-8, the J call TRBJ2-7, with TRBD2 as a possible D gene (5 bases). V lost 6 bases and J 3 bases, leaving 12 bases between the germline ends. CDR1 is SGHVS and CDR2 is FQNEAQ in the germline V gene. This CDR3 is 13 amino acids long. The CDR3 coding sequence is TGTGCCAGCAGGGACTTTGGCGGCTACGAGCAGTACTTC. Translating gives CASRDFGGYEQYF.

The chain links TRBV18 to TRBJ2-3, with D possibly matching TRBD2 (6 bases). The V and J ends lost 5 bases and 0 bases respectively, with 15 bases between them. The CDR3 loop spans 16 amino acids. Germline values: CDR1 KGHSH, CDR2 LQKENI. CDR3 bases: TGTGCCAGCTCAAGCCTCCGGGACTCTAGCACAGATACGCAGTATTTT. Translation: CASSSLRDSSTDTQYF.

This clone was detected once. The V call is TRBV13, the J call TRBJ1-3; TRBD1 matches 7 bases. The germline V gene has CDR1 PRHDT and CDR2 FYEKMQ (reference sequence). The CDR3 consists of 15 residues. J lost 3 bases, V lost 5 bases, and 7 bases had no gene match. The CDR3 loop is CASSHPTGNGNTIYF. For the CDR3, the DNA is TGTGCCAGCAGCCACCCGACAGGGAATGGAAACACCATATATTTT.

The CDR3 loop reads CASSQGLAGAYNEQFF. The CDR3 DNA follows: TGTGCCAGCAGCCAAGGACTAGCGGGGGCCTACAATGAGCAGTTCTTC. The chain couples TRBV6-2 or TRBV6-3 to TRBJ2-1, with TRBD2 identical over 13 bases. With 6 bases clipped from V and 2 bases from J, the junction kept 4 bases outside the gene matches. Germline lookup yields CDR1 MNHEY and CDR2 SVGEGT. The CDR3 is 16 residues long.